Described below is a single T cell receptor (beta chain) sequence and its context. As yet, its antigen is unknown. This sample is drawn from a study of cytotoxic CD8 clonotypes in ibrutinib-treated CLL. In the study overall: Results showed around 24 partial and 2 complete responses; following median around 68 months, roughly 14 remained remitted, approximately 12 advanced. Response samples were taken after a median of approximately 11 months on treatment, range 6 to 36. Study-wide results and caveats: Contraction or stability on treatment characterized the public clonotypes, which were uncommon.

Profiling relied on immunoSEQ multiplex PCR, and the TCRdb table lists in-frame clones only, not all of them. In the table there are around 92,000 clones, approximately 77% of which are singletons. V was clipped by 2 bases and J by 10 bases; unmatched bases: 7. Germline CDR1 and CDR2: PRHDT and FYEKMQ (reference sequence). The CDR3 extends over 14 amino acids. This TCR was recovered from a human donor with chronic lymphocytic leukemia. The chain employs TRBV13 and TRBJ1-1; 10 bases fit TRBD1. Material: PBMCs, obtained after 24 months of ibrutinib treatment. This chain's CDR3 is CASSLPGQGYLAFF. Written as DNA, the CDR3 is TGTGCCAGCAGCTTACCGGGACAGGGGTATTTAGCTTTCTTT.